This TCR beta chain was sequenced in a study of cytomegalovirus exposure and HLA in healthy donors. Findings of the study overall: Roughly uniform sequencing depth across donors was assumed, possibly incorrectly. Rare TCR sequences dominated, though some public TCRs recurred in many donors.

The PCR employed 60 Vbeta primers together with 13 Jbeta primers. As handled by the study authors: Unique TCR beta chains totaled 65 million to 95 million in a later count, with roughly 11 million of them shared. Assay: immunoSEQ multiplex PCR; the TCRdb copy retains only in-frame clones and omits some. For V, J and clone size, that table is used; D and trimming come from the DNA. Here the sample table reports some 130,000 clones. There are 15 residues in the CDR3. The ends were cut back, 0 bases at V and 4 bases at J, with 11 bases in the middle. CDR1 and CDR2 (germline): SGHRS, YFSETQ. Remarks on this clone: As yet, its antigen is unknown.

The rearrangement links TRBV5-1 to TRBJ1-3; D is ambiguous. The TCR originated in a woman aged 35 to 49 in good health and CMV-seropositive. Input material: PBMCs. CDR3 residues: CASSLDAQAGNTIYF. For the CDR3, the DNA is TGCGCCAGCAGCTTGGACGCCCAGGCAGGAAACACCATATATTTT. The variable domain in full, completed from reference TRBV5-1 and TRBJ1-3, reads KAGVTQTPRYLIKTRGQQVTLSCSPISGHRSVSWYQQTPGQGLQFLFEYFSETQRNKGNFPGRFSGRQFSNSRSEMNVSTLELGDSALYLCASSLDAQAGNTIYFGEGSWLTVV.